The T cell receptor (beta chain) described here comes from a study of blood T cell repertoires in COVID-19. The wider study: The analysed material was cDNA or gDNA that came from T cells, B-cell-depleted T cells, or PBMCs.

The CDR3 runs to 15 residues. Germline V lookup: CDR1 SEHNR, CDR2 FQNEAQ (reference sequence). Trimming took 3 bases from V and 2 from J, leaving 13 bases between them. Generated by immunoSEQ multiplex PCR, the TCRdb table keeps only in-frame clones and is missing some. The sample contains roughly 200,000 clones, approximately 81% of which appear only once. This TCR was recovered from a human donor in a cohort sampled during active COVID-19. The chain has TRBV7-9 and TRBJ1-2, with D possibly being TRBD1 (5 bases). The specimen sequenced was peripheral blood. The CDR3 protein is CASSLILGGNYGYTF. The CDR3 DNA sequence: TGTGCCAGCAGCTTGATACTCGGGGGGAACTATGGCTACACCTTC.